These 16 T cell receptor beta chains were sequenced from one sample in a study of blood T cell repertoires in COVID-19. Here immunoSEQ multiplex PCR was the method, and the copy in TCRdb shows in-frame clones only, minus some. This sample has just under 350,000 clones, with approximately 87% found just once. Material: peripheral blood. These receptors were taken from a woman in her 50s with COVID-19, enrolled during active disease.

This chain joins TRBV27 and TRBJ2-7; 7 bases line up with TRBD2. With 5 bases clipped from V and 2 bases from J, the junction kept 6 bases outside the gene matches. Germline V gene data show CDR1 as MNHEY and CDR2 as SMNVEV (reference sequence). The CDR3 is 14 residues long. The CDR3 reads CASSVKRGTYEQYF. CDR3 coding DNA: TGTGCCAGCAGTGTAAAGCGGGGTACCTACGAGCAGTACTTC.

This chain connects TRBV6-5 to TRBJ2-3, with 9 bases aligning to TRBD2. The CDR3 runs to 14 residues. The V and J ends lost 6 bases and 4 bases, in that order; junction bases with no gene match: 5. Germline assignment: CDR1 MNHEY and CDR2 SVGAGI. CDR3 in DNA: TGTGCCAGCAGGAGCGGGAGGAGTCCAGATACGCAGTATTTT. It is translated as CASRSGRSPDTQYF.

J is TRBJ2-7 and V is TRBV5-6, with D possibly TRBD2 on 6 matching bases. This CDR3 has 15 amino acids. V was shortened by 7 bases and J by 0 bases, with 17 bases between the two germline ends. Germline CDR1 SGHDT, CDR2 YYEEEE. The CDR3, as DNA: TGTGCCAGCTGTCGAGGTAGCGGCAGCTCCTACGAGCAGTACTTC. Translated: CASCRGSGSSYEQYF.

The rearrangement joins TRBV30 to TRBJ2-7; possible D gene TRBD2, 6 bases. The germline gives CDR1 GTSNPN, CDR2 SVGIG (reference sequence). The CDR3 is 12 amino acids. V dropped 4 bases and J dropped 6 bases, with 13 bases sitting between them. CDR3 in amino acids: CAWTYGSGEQYF. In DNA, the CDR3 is TGTGCCTGGACTTACGGGAGTGGCGAGCAGTACTTC.

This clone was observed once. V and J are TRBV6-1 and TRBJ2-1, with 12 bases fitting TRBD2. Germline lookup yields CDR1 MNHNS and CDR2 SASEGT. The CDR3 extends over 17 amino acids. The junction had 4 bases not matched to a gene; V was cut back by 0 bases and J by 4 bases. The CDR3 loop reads CASSEAASGRGYNEQFF. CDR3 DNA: TGTGCCAGCAGTGAAGCGGCTAGCGGGAGGGGTTACAATGAGCAGTTCTTC.

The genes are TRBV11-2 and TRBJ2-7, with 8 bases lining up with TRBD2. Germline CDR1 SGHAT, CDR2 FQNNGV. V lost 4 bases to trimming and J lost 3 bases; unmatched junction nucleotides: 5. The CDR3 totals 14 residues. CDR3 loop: CASSSATSVYEQYF. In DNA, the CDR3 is TGTGCCAGCAGCTCCGCGACTAGCGTCTACGAGCAGTACTTC.

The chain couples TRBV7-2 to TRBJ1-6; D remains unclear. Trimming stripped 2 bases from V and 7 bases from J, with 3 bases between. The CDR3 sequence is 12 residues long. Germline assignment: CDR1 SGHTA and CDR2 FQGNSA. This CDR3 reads CASSLQNSPLHF. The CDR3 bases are TGTGCCAGCAGCTTACAGAATTCACCCCTCCACTTT.

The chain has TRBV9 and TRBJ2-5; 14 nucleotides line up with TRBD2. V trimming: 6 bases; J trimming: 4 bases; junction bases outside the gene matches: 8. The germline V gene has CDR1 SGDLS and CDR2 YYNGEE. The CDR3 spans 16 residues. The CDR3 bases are TGTGCCAGCACCCCTGGACTAGCGGGAGGTGGAGAGACCCAGTACTTC. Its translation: CASTPGLAGGGETQYF.

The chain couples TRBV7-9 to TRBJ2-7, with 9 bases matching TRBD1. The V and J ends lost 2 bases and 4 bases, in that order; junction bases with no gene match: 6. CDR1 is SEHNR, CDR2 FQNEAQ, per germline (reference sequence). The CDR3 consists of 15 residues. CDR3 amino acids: CASSLTTGGRYEQYF. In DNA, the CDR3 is TGTGCCAGCAGCTTAACCACAGGGGGCCGGTACGAGCAGTACTTC.

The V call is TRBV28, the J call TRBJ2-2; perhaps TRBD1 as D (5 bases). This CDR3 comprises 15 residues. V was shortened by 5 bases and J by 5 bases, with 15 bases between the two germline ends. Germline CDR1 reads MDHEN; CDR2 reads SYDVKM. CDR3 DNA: TGTGCCAGCAGTAGTGTCCAGGGTTTAACCGGGGAGCTGTTTTTT. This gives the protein CASSSVQGLTGELFF.

CDR3 amino acids: CATSDSGRGTGELFF. CDR3 coding DNA: TGTGCCACCAGTGATTCCGGGAGAGGCACCGGGGAGCTGTTTTTT. This chain connects TRBV24-1 to TRBJ2-2; a possible D gene is TRBD2 (6 bases). Trimming took off 2 bases at V and 4 bases at J, with 10 bases between the two ends. The CDR3 contains 15 residues. Germline assignment: CDR1 KGHDR and CDR2 SFDVKD.

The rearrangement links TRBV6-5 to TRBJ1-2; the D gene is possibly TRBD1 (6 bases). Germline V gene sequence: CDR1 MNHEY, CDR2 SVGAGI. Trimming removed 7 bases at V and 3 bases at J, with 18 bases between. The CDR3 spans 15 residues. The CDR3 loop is CASTPGRGSHYGYTF. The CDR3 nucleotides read TGTGCCAGCACCCCAGGGAGGGGGTCGCACTATGGCTACACCTTC.

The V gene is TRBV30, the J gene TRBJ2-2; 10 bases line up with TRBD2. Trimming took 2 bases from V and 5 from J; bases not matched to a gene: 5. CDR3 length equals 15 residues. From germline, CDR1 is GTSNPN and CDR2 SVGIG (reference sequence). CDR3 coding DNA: TGTGCCTGGAGTCGTCTAGCGGGAGTTACCGGGGAGCTGTTTTTT. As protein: CAWSRLAGVTGELFF. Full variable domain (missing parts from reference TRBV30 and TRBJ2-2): SQTIHQWPATLVQPVGSPLSLECTVEGTSNPNLYWYRQAAGRGLQLLFYSVGIGQISSEVPQNLSASRPQDRQFILSSKKLLLSDSGFYLCAWSRLAGVTGELFFGEGSRLTVL.

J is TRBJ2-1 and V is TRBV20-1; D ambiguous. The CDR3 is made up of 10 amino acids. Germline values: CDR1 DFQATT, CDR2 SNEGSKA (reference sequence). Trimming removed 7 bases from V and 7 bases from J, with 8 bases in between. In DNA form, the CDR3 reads TGCAGTGTCCCCCATAATGAGCAGTTCTTC. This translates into CSVPHNEQFF.

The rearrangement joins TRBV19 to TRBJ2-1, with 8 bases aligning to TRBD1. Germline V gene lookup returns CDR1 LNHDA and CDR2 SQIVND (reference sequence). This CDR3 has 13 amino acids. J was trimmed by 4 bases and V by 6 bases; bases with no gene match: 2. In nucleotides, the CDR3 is TGTGCCAGTAGCCACAGGGGGTACAATGAGCAGTTCTTC. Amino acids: CASSHRGYNEQFF.

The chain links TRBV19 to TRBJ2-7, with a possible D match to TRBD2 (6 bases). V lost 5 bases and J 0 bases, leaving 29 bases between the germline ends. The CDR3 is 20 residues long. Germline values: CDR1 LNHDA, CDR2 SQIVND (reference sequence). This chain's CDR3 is CASSSPGVGGPNQNSYEQYF. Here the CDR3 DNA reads TGTGCCAGTAGTTCCCCTGGGGTGGGAGGTCCCAATCAAAACTCCTACGAGCAGTACTTC. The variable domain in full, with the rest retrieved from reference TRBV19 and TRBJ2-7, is DGGITQSPKYLFRKEGQNVTLSCEQNLNHDAMYWYRQDPGQGLRLIYYSQIVNDFQKGDIAEGYSVSREKKESFPLTVTSAQKNPTAFYLCASSSPGVGGPNQNSYEQYFGPGTRLTVT.